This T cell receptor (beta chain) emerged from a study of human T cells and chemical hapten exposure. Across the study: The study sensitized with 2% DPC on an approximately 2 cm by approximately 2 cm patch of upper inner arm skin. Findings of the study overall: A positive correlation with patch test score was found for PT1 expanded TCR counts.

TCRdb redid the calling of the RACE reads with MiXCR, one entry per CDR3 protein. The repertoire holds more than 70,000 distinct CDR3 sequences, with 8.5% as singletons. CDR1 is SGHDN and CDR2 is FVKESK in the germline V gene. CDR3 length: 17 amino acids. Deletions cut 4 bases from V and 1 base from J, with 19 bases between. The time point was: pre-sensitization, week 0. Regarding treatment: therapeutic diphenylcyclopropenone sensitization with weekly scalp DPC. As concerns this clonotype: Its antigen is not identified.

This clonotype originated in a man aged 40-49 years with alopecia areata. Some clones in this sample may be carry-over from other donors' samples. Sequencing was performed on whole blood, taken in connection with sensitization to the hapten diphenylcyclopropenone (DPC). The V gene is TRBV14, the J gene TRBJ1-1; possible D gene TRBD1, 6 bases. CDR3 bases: TGTGCCAGCAGCCTCAGGAAGGCAGGGGCCCCGAACACTGAAGCTTTCTTT. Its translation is CASSLRKAGAPNTEAFF.